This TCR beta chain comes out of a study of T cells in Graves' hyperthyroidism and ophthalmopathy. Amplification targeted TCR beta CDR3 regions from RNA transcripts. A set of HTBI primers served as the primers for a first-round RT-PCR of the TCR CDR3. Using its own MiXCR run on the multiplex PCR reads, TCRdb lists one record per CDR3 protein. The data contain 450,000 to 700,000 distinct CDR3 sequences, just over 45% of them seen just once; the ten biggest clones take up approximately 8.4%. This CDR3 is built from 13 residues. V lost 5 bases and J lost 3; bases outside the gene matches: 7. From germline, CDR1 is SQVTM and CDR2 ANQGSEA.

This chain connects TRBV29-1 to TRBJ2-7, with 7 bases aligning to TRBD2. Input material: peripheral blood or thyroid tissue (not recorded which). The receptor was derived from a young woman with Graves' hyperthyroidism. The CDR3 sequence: CSVSGGGSYEQYF. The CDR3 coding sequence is TGCAGCGTTAGTGGTGGCGGGAGCTACGAGCAGTACTTC.